This T cell receptor (beta chain) came from a study of CD8+CD57+ T cells in acquired aplastic anemia. The CDR3 length is 15 residues. The germline V gene has CDR1 SGHNT and CDR2 YYREEE (reference sequence). Both TCR beta VDJ combination and CDR3 sequence profiling were carried out. Genomic DNA was the template for this profiling. Using its own MiXCR run on the reads, TCRdb lists one record per CDR3 protein. The sample contains about 260,000 distinct CDR3 sequences, 82% of which appear only once. The sample holds a few counts of this clonotype. The junction departs from the called germline gene at one end, perhaps through a read error. The sequenced patients had an expansion of CD8+CD57+ cells seen by flow cytometry.

The specimen sequenced was sorted CD4+, CD8+, or CD8+CD57+ T cells (not recorded which) from PBMCs. The rearrangement links TRBV5-4 to TRBJ2-3; D may be TRBD1 (6 bases). This receptor was identified in a human donor with aplastic anemia. Written as DNA, the CDR3 is TGTGCCAGCAGCTTTACTGGACAGAGCACAGATACACAGTATTTT. The encoded protein is CASSFTGQSTDTQYF.